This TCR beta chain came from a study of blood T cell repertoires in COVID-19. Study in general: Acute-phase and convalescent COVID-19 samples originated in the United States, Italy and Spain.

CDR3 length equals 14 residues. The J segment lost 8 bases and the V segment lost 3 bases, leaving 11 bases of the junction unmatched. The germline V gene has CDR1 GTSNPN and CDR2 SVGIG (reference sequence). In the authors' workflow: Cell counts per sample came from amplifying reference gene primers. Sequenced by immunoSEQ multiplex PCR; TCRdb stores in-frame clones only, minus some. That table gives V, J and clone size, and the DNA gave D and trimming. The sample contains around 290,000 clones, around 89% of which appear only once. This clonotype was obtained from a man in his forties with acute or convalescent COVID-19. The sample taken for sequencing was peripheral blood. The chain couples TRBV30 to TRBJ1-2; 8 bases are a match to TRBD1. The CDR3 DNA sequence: TGTGCCTGGAGACCTCGGACAGGGATCGGCGGCTACACCTTC. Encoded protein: CAWRPRTGIGGYTF. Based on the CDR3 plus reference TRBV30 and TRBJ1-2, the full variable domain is SQTIHQWPATLVQPVGSPLSLECTVEGTSNPNLYWYRQAAGRGLQLLFYSVGIGQISSEVPQNLSASRPQDRQFILSSKKLLLSDSGFYLCAWRPRTGIGGYTFGSGTRLTVV.